A selection of T cell receptor beta chains follows, all from one sample in a study of blood T cell repertoires in COVID-19. Profiling relied on immunoSEQ multiplex PCR, and the TCRdb table lists in-frame clones only, not all of them. This table has roughly 70,000 clones, approximately 88% appearing once. Sequences were obtained from peripheral blood. These receptors were taken from a woman between 65 and 79 years old with acute or convalescent COVID-19. The CDR3 runs from the conserved cysteine through the conserved F or W. Each record gives: J gene, clone size, D gene, V gene, CDR3 DNA, CDR3 protein. The D gene is left open where the match is weak. Only some rows state a clone size, as once, few, many or a class for expanded clones.

>TRBJ1-1|.|.|TRBV30
TGTGCCTGGAGCCCGGGGTGGATGAACACTGAAGCTTTCTTT
CAWSPGWMNTEAFF
>TRBJ1-6|.|.|TRBV30
TGTGCCTGGAGTGTGGCCAGGTGGGATTCACCCCTCCACTTT
CAWSVARWDSPLHF
>TRBJ2-7|.|TRBD1|TRBV7-2
TGTGCCAGCAGCTCACGGACAGGAGGCCCCTACGAGCAGTACTTC
CASSSRTGGPYEQYF
>TRBJ2-1|.|TRBD2|TRBV9
TGTGCCAGCAGCGTGGGACTAGCGGGAGGGCCGAGAAATGAGCAGTTCTTC
CASSVGLAGGPRNEQFF
>TRBJ1-5|.|.|TRBV5-1
TGCGCCAGCAGCTTGGAGGGCAGGGTAAATCAGCCCCAGCATTTT
CASSLEGRVNQPQHF
>TRBJ2-1|few|TRBD1|TRBV10-3
TGTGCCATCAGTGAGCCCGGACAGGGGGTAGTTGAGCAGTTCTTC
CAISEPGQGVVEQFF
>TRBJ2-7|.|TRBD2|TRBV7-8
TGTGCCAGCAGCTCAGCATCCGGGGGGAATGAGCAGTACTTC
CASSSASGGNEQYF
>TRBJ1-2|.|TRBD1|TRBV5-6
TGTGCCAGCAGCCGGGACAGGGCGAAGGGCTACACCTTC
CASSRDRAKGYTF
>TRBJ2-1|.|TRBD2|TRBV9
TGTGCCAGCAGCGTAGGGGGACTAGCGTTATCCTACAATGAGCAGTTCTTC
CASSVGGLALSYNEQFF
>TRBJ1-2|.|.|TRBV11-2
TGTGCCAGCAGCTTAGGACCAGGGTGGCTCTATGGCTACACCTTC
CASSLGPGWLYGYTF
>TRBJ2-1|.|TRBD2|TRBV14
TGTGCCAGCAGCCAAGGGACTAGCGTCTACAATGAGCAGTTCTTC
CASSQGTSVYNEQFF
>TRBJ2-7|.|.|TRBV19
TGTGCCAGTAGTACCAATTTACAGCAGTCGGAGTACTTC
CASSTNLQQSEYF
>TRBJ1-1|.|.|TRBV27
TGTGCCAGCAGCCGGACAGAAATGAACACTGAAGCTTTCTTT
CASSRTEMNTEAFF
>TRBJ2-3|.|TRBD2|TRBV20-1
TGCAGTGCTAGTGGGGCTAGCGGGGAGACAGATACGCAGTATTTT
CSASGASGETDTQYF
>TRBJ1-2|few|TRBD1|TRBV7-9
TGTGCCAGCAGCTTAGGGAGTGACAGGGCTAACTATGGCTACACCTTC
CASSLGSDRANYGYTF
>TRBJ2-3|.|TRBD2|TRBV6-5
TGTGCCAGCAGGTCTAGCGGGAGGGGGGATACGCAGTATTTT
CASRSSGRGDTQYF
>TRBJ1-2|.|.|TRBV5-1
TGCGCCAGCAGCCAGGACAGCACCTATGGCTACACCTTC
CASSQDSTYGYTF
>TRBJ2-1|.|TRBD2|TRBV9
TGTGCCAGCAGCGTAGGCAGCGGGGGTCCTTACAATGAGCAGTTCTTC
CASSVGSGGPYNEQFF
>TRBJ1-2|.|.|TRBV7-9
TGTGCCAGCGAGTACACTAGTTCTGGTGGCTACACCTTC
CASEYTSSGGYTF
>TRBJ1-1|.|.|TRBV28
TGTGCCAGCAGTCGGACACGGCGCACTGAAGCTTTCTTT
CASSRTRRTEAFF
>TRBJ1-2|.|TRBD1|TRBV7-8
TGTGCCAGCAGCTTCGTACAGGGGGCGCGGGGCTACACCTTC
CASSFVQGARGYTF
>TRBJ1-2|.|.|TRBV5-1
TGCGCCAGCAGCTTGGCTACCGACGAAGAGGCCTACACCTTC
CASSLATDEEAYTF
>TRBJ2-2|.|.|TRBV28
TGTGCCAGCAGTCAATTCGACAGGCAGGGCGGGGAGCTGTTTTTT
CASSQFDRQGGELFF
>TRBJ2-7|.|.|TRBV29-1
TGCAGCGTTGAAGGGACAGCCTTTGGGGAGCAGTACTTC
CSVEGTAFGEQYF
>TRBJ2-2|.|TRBD2|TRBV7-3
TGTGCCAGCAGCTCCCTAGCGGGGACCGGGGAGCTGTTTTTT
CASSSLAGTGELFF
>TRBJ1-3|few|.|TRBV6-5
TGTGCCAGCAGTTACGGCGGGAACCGGGGAAACACCATATATTTT
CASSYGGNRGNTIYF
>TRBJ1-1|.|TRBD1|TRBV2
TGTGCCAGCAGTGTGACAGGGAAGAACACTGAAGCTTTCTTT
CASSVTGKNTEAFF
>TRBJ1-2|.|.|TRBV7-9
TGTGCCAGCAGCCCCCAGGCGGGGAACTATGGCTACACCTTC
CASSPQAGNYGYTF
>TRBJ1-1|.|TRBD1|TRBV5-1
TGCGCCAGCAGCTTGAGGGGGCCGGAGGGAGGTGACACTGAAGCTTTCTTT
CASSLRGPEGGDTEAFF
>TRBJ2-3|.|.|TRBV7-7
TGTGCTAGCAGCCTCAATAACCCGGGTACGCAGTATTTT
CASSLNNPGTQYF
>TRBJ2-3|.|.|TRBV5-6
TGTGCCAGCAGCTTCGGGAGAGATACGCAGTATTTT
CASSFGRDTQYF
>TRBJ2-2|.|TRBD1|TRBV29-1
TGCAGCGCGATCGGGACAGGGGGCGGCACCGGGGAGCTGTTTTTT
CSAIGTGGGTGELFF